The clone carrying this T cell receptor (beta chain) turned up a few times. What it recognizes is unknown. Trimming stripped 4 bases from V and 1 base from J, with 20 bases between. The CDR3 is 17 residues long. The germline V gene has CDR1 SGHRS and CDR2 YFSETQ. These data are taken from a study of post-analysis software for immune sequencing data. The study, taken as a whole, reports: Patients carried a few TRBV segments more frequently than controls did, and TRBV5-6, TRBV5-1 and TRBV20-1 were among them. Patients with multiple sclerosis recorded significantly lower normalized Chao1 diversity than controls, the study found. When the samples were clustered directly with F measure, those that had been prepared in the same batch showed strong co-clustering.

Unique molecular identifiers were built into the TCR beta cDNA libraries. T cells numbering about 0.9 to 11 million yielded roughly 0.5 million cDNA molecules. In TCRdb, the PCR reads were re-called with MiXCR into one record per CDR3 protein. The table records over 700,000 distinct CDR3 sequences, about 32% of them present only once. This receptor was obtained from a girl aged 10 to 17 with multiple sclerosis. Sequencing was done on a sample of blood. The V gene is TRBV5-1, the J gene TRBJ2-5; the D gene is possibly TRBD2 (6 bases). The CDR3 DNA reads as TGCGCCAGCAGCAGGGAACCCGGGAGACTTCGCCAAGAGACCCAGTACTTC. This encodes CASSREPGRLRQETQYF.